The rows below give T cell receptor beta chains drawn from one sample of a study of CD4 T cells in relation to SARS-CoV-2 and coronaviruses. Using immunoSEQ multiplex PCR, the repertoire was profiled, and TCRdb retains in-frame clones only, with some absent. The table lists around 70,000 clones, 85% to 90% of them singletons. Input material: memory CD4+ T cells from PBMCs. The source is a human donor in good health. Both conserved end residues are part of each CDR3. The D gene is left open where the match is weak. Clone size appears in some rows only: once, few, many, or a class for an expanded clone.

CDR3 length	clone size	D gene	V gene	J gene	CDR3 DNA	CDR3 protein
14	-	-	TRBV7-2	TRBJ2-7	TGTGCCAGCAGCCTCCGGGGGGACAGCTACGAGCAGTACTTC	CASSLRGDSYEQYF
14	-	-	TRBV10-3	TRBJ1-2	TGTGCCATCAGTGAGTCAGGGGGGATCTATGGCTACACCTTC	CAISESGGIYGYTF
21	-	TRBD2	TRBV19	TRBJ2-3	TGTGCCAGTAGCCCGTCACCAGGGAGGTCGGCTAGCGGGAGAAGCACAGATACGCAGTATTTT	CASSPSPGRSASGRSTDTQYF
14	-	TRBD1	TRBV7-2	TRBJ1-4	TGTGCCAGCAGCCTAGGGACAGTAAATGAAAAACTGTTTTTT	CASSLGTVNEKLFF
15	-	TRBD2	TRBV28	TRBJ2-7	TGTGCCAGCAGTTTATCTAGCGGGGGTCCTAGGGAGCAGTACTTC	CASSLSSGGPREQYF
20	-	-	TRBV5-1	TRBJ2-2	TGCGCCAGCAGCTTGGTACGGTTCCGCGCCAGCATCACGAACACCGGGGAGCTGTTTTTT	CASSLVRFRASITNTGELFF
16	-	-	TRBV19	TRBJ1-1	TGTGCCAGTAGCCCATCCGGCAGGGGTTTGAACACTGAAGCTTTCTTT	CASSPSGRGLNTEAFF
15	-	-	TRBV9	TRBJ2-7	TGTGCCAGCAGCGTAGTACCGGGGCAACCGAACGAGCAGTACTTC	CASSVVPGQPNEQYF
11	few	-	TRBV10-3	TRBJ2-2	TGTGCCACTCAGGGGACCGGGGAGCTGTTTTTT	CATQGTGELFF
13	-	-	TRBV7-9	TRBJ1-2	TGTGCCAGCAACCCAGACGGGAACTATGGCTACACCTTC	CASNPDGNYGYTF
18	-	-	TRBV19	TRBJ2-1	TGTGCCAGTAGTAGGACAGGGGATACTAGCGGGCTTTACAATGAGCAGTTCTTC	CASSRTGDTSGLYNEQFF
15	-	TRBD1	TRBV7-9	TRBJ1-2	TGTGCCAGCAGCCCTGGGGCAGGGGGTAACTATGGCTACACCTTC	CASSPGAGGNYGYTF
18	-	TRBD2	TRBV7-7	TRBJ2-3	TGTGCTAGCAACCTCGGACTAGCGGGATGGATGAAAACAGATACGCAGTATTTT	CASNLGLAGWMKTDTQYF
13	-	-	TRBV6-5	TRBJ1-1	TGTGCCAGCAGTTACTCGTTGTCCACTGAAGCTTTCTTT	CASSYSLSTEAFF
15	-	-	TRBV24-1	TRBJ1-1	TGTGCCACCAGTGAAACCCTAAACGATAGGGAGGTAGCTTTCTTT	CATSETLNDREVAFF
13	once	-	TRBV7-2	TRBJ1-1	TGTGCCAGCAGCTTACAGGAGAACACTGAAGCTTTCTTT	CASSLQENTEAFF
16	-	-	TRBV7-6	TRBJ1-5	TGTGCCAGCAGCTTAGCGACGTCGAACGCAAATCAGCCCCAGCATTTT	CASSLATSNANQPQHF
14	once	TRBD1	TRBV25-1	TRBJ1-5	TGTGCCAGCAGCAGGGGGGGGCTGGGGCAGCCCCAGCATTTT	CASSRGGLGQPQHF
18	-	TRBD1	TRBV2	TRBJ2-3	TGTGCCAGCACCCACGCTTACAGAAGGGGGCGTATCTCAGATACGCAGTATTTT	CASTHAYRRGRISDTQYF
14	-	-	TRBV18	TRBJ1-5	TGTGCCAGCTCACTAGTGGAGATCAATCAGCCCCAGCATTTT	CASSLVEINQPQHF
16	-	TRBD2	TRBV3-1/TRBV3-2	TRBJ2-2	TGTGCCAGCAGCCCAATTAGCGGGGGGGCCGTTGTGGAGCTGTTTTTT	CASSPISGGAVVELFF
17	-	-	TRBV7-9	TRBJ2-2	TGTGCCAGCAGCTTGGTAAAGTACCAGTTGAACACCGGGGAGCTGTTTTTT	CASSLVKYQLNTGELFF
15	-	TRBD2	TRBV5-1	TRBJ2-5	TGCGCCAGCAGCCCCGGACTAGCGGGAACGGAGACCCAGTACTTC	CASSPGLAGTETQYF
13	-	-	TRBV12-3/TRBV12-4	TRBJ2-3	TGTGCCAGCAGTTTACAGTTGGCAGATACGCAGTATTTT	CASSLQLADTQYF
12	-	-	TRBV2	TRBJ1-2	TGTGCCAGCAGTGATCTCGGGACTTTCTTCACCTTC	CASSDLGTFFTF
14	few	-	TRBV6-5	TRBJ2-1	TGTGCCAGCAGGGGTGGTGTACACCTTGGGGAGCAGTTCTTC	CASRGGVHLGEQFF
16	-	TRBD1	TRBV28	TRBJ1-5	TGTGCCAGCAGTACTCAGTCAGGGGGCGGGGGTCAGCCCCAGCATTTT	CASSTQSGGGGQPQHF
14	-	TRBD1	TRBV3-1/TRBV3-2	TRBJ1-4	TGTGCCAGCAGCGACAGGGGTACTAATGAAAAACTGTTTTTT	CASSDRGTNEKLFF
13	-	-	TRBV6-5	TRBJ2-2	TGTGCCAGCAGAACAGGGGGGGTCGGGGAGCTGTTTTTT	CASRTGGVGELFF
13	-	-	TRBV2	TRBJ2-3	TGTGCCAGCAGTATAACCTCCACAGATACGCAGTATTTT	CASSITSTDTQYF
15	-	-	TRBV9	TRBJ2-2	TGTGCCAGCAGCGTAGACGGAGGCGGCACCGGGGAGCTGTTTTTT	CASSVDGGGTGELFF
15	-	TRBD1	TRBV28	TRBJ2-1	TGTGCCAGCAGTCAACAAGGGACAGGGGGCAATGAGCAGTTCTTC	CASSQQGTGGNEQFF
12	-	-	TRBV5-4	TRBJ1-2	TGTGCCAGCAGCTTGGACATGTATGGCTACACCTTC	CASSLDMYGYTF
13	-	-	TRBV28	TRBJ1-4	TGTGCCAGCAGTTTCGGGGGAGGCGAAAAACTGTTTTTT	CASSFGGGEKLFF
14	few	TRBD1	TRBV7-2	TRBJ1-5	TGTGCCAGCAGCCAAACAGGGGGCAATCAGCCCCAGCATTTT	CASSQTGGNQPQHF
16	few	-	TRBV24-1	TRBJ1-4	TGTGCCACCAGTGCCGGGGTTGGGGGATTCGGTGAAAAACTGTTTTTT	CATSAGVGGFGEKLFF
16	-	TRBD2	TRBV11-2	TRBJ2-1	TGTGCCAGCAGCTTGGCCGGGGGGGTTTTCGGCAATGAGCAGTTCTTC	CASSLAGGVFGNEQFF
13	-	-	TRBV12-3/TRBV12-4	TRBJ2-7	TGTGCCAGCAGTTTGGGGGGCACCTACGAGCAGTGCTTC	CASSLGGTYEQCF
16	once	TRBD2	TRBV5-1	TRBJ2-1	TGCGCCAGCAGCTTGTCTAGCGGGAGGACAGGGGTTGAGCAGTTCTTC	CASSLSSGRTGVEQFF
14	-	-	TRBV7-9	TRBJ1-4	TGTGCCAGCAGCCAGACAGCAACTAATGAAAAACTGTTTTTT	CASSQTATNEKLFF
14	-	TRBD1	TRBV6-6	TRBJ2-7	TGTGCCAGCAGAACCGGGACAGGGCCTTACGAGCAGTACTTC	CASRTGTGPYEQYF
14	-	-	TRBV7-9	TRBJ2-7	TGTGCCAGCAGCTCTACCACGCCGGAGGGCGAGCAGTACTTC	CASSSTTPEGEQYF
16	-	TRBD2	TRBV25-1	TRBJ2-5	TGTGCCAGCAGTGAGACCTGGCGGGGGGACCAAGAGACCCAGTACTTC	CASSETWRGDQETQYF
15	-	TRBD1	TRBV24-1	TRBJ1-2	TGTGCCACCAGTGACACGCGACAGGGGCGGCGTGGCTACACCTTC	CATSDTRQGRRGYTF
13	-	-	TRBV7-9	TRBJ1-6	TGTGCCAGCAGCTTAGTGGAGGGTTCACCCCTCCACTTT	CASSLVEGSPLHF
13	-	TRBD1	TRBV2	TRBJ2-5	TGTGCCAGCAACATCCAGGGGGAAGAGACCCAGTACTTC	CASNIQGEETQYF
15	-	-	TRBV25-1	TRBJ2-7	TGTGCCAGCAGGGGAATGGCAGGGGAGAGCTACGAGCAGTACTTC	CASRGMAGESYEQYF
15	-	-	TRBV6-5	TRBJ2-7	TGTGCCAGCAGATCGCTCGGACAGCTGGCCTACGAGCAGTACTTC	CASRSLGQLAYEQYF